This T cell receptor (beta chain) was sequenced for a study of T cells in Graves' hyperthyroidism and ophthalmopathy. Researchers took RNA transcripts and amplified the TCR beta CDR3 regions from them. The HTBI primer set served for first-round RT-PCR of the TCR CDR3. TCRdb itself ran the multiplex PCR reads through MiXCR, one entry per CDR3 protein. The data hold 300,000 to 400,000 distinct CDR3 sequences, with roughly 20% observed a single time. This clonotype was seen repeatedly, ten times or more. Per germline, CDR1 MDHEN and CDR2 SYDVKM. V was clipped by 5 bases and J by 4 bases, with 17 bases between them. This CDR3 region has 15 residues. Clinical symptoms, serum thyroxine, TRAb, thyroid ultrasound and orbital computed tomography established diagnosis.

Sequenced material: blood. This chain joins TRBV28 and TRBJ1-2; possible D gene TRBD1, 5 bases. The source is a man between 18 and 29 years old with Graves' ophthalmopathy. CDR3 nucleotides: TGTGCCAGCAGTCTTGGGGGGGGGGAAAGCTATGGCTACACCTTC. This sequence encodes CASSLGGGESYGYTF.